This T cell receptor (beta chain) was retrieved from a study of memory CD8 T cells in hepatitis C reinfection. This CDR3 is 14 amino acids long. The germline V and J ends were trimmed by 1 base and 3 bases, with 10 bases remaining between them. CDR1 and CDR2 (germline): SGHVS, FQNEAQ. Sequencing used immunoSEQ multiplex PCR; TCRdb keeps in-frame clones, though not all of them. The profile shows roughly 300 clones, just under 75% of them singletons. Described time point: pre-reinfection, 55 to 20 weeks before reinfection detection. TCR sequencing was done directly ex vivo on sorted cells, without expansion in vitro. Donors were people who inject drugs in the Montreal HEPCO cohort.

This sequence joins TRBV7-8 and TRBJ2-7; D perhaps matches TRBD1 (6 bases). This TCR was sampled from a young man with hepatitis C virus infection. The sequencing sample was made of HCV tetramer-positive CD8+ T cells sorted from blood. CDR3 protein: CASSLDGQYYEQYF. CDR3 nucleotide sequence: TGTGCCAGCAGCTTAGATGGACAGTACTACGAGCAGTACTTC.